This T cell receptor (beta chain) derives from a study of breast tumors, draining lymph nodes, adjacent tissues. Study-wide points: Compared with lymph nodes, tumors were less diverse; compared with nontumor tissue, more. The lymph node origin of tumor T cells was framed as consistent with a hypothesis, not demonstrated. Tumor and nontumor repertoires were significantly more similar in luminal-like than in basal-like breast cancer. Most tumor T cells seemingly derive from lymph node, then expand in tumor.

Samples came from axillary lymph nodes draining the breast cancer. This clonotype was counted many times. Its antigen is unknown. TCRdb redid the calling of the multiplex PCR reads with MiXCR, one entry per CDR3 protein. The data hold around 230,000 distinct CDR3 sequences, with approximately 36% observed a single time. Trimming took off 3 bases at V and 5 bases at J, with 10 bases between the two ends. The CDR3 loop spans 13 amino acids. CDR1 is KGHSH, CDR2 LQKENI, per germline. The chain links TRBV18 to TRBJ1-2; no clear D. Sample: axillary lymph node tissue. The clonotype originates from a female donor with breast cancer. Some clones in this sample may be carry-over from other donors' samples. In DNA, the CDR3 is TGTGCCAGCTCACCCGCATCCGGGTATGGCTACACCTTC. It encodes CASSPASGYGYTF.